This entry lists 32 T cell receptor beta chains sequenced from one sample in a study of shared clonotypes between healthy human individuals. Measured with immunoSEQ multiplex PCR; TCRdb has only the in-frame clones, and not every one. Of 2,100,000 or so clones listed, approximately 95% are singletons. The sample comprised naive CD4+ T cells sorted from blood. Documented subset: CD45RA+ positively selected. The receptor source for this set is a man aged 18 to 30 in good health.

In this sample, this clone turned up once. The chain carries TRBV5-1 and TRBJ2-7; tentative D call: TRBD1 (7 bases). The CDR3 spans 12 residues. The V end was cut by 4 bases, the J end by 5 bases, with 10 bases between. Looked up from germline, CDR1 is SGHRS and CDR2 is YFSETQ. The CDR3 nucleotides read TGCGCCAGCAGCGGCAGGGGGGACGAGCAGTACTTC. Encoded protein: CASSGRGDEQYF. The whole variable domain, filled in from reference TRBV5-1 and TRBJ2-7, reads KAGVTQTPRYLIKTRGQQVTLSCSPISGHRSVSWYQQTPGQGLQFLFEYFSETQRNKGNFPGRFSGRQFSNSRSEMNVSTLELGDSALYLCASSGRGDEQYFGPGTRLTVT.

The chain combines TRBV12-5 with TRBJ1-3; D remains unclear. The CDR3 covers 15 residues. CDR1 and CDR2 from the germline V gene are LGHNT and FRNRAP. The ends were cut back, 3 bases at V and 0 bases at J, with 9 bases in the middle. The CDR3 protein is CASGFDQLSGNTIYF. CDR3 bases: TGTGCTAGTGGTTTCGATCAACTCTCTGGAAACACCATATATTTT. Combining the CDR3 with reference TRBV12-5 and TRBJ1-3 gives the whole variable domain DARVTQTPRHKVTEMGQEVTMRCQPILGHNTVFWYRQTMMQGLELLAYFRNRAPLDDSGMPKDRFSAEMPDATLATLKIQPSEPRDSAVYFCASGFDQLSGNTIYFGEGSWLTVV.

The chain combines TRBV6-5 with TRBJ2-7, with TRBD1 matching 8 bases. V dropped 5 bases and J dropped 0; count of bases not matched to a gene: 6. The CDR3 has 15 amino acids. The germline V gene encodes CDR1 MNHEY and CDR2 SVGAGI. CDR3 DNA: TGTGCCAGCAGTCGGACAGGGCCCGTCTCCTACGAGCAGTACTTC. Residues: CASSRTGPVSYEQYF.

The chain has TRBV5-6 and TRBJ2-5, with 8 bases that match TRBD1. The germline gives CDR1 SGHDT, CDR2 YYEEEE. This CDR3 spans 17 amino acids. V trimming: 4 bases; J trimming: 2 bases; junction bases outside the gene matches: 13. CDR3 sequence (DNA): TGTGCCAGCAGCCTCGGACAGGGAAAGAGGGTTCAAGAGACCCAGTACTTC. Translation gives CASSLGQGKRVQETQYF.

The J gene is TRBJ1-1, the V gene TRBV6-6; D ambiguous. The CDR3 runs to 15 residues. From germline, CDR1 is MNHNY and CDR2 SVGAGI (reference sequence). V was trimmed by 0 bases and J by 7 bases, leaving 15 bases between them. In nucleotides, the CDR3 is TGTGCCAGCAGTTACTCGAGTTGGCGCCCGGGTGAAGCTTTCTTT. This codes for CASSYSSWRPGEAFF.

V gene TRBV6-6 combines with J gene TRBJ1-2, with D possibly matching TRBD1 (5 bases). The V end was cut by 2 bases, the J end by 8 bases, with 12 bases between. This CDR3 has 13 residues. Germline assignment: CDR1 MNHNY and CDR2 SVGAGI (reference sequence). The CDR3 region has the DNA TGTGCCAGCAGTTACACGGACATTGAGGGCTACACCTTC. Translating it yields CASSYTDIEGYTF.

The chain employs TRBV10-1 and TRBJ2-1; 11 bases are a match to TRBD2. Looked up from germline, CDR1 is WNHNN and CDR2 is SYGVQD (reference sequence). With V trimmed by 4 bases and J by 5 bases, 7 bases remained unmatched. CDR3 length: 16 residues. The CDR3 reads CASSGPLAGGHNEQFF. The CDR3 bases are TGCGCCAGCAGTGGGCCCCTAGCGGGGGGTCACAATGAGCAGTTCTTC.

This chain uses TRBV10-3 with TRBJ2-4; 8 nucleotides match TRBD2. Germline V gives CDR1 ENHRY, CDR2 SYGVKD. This CDR3 comprises 14 residues. The trim removed 6 bases at V and 8 bases at J, leaving 9 bases unmatched. Written as DNA, the CDR3 is TGTGCCATCAGCGGAGGCGGGGGGCGGGACATTCAGTACTTC. Its protein product is CAISGGGGRDIQYF.

The chain carries TRBV5-4 and TRBJ2-1, with 8 bases that match TRBD2. CDR3 length: 16 residues. Germline V gene sequence: CDR1 SGHNT, CDR2 YYREEE (reference sequence). The trim removed 0 bases at V and 6 bases at J, leaving 8 bases unmatched. The CDR3 is CASSLDWGSGSNEQFF. CDR3 nucleotides: TGTGCCAGCAGCTTGGATTGGGGCAGCGGGAGCAATGAGCAGTTCTTC.

The chain carries TRBV10-1 and TRBJ2-1; a possible D gene is TRBD2 (6 bases). CDR3 length: 18 residues. Trimming took off 0 bases at V and 4 bases at J, with 19 bases between the two ends. The germline gives CDR1 WNHNN, CDR2 SYGVQD (reference sequence). CDR3 DNA: TGCGCCAGCAGTGAGTCCACTTGGGTGGTAGCGGAATACAATGAGCAGTTCTTC. Translated: CASSESTWVVAEYNEQFF.

The chain joins TRBV18 to TRBJ2-5; 7 bases align to TRBD1. This CDR3 is 12 amino acids long. V was pared by 8 bases and J by 2 bases, with 2 bases of the junction left unmatched. Looked up from germline, CDR1 is KGHSH and CDR2 is LQKENI. The CDR3 loop reads CASGTVQETQYF. The CDR3 DNA reads TGTGCCAGCGGGACAGTTCAAGAGACCCAGTACTTC. Full variable domain (remainder filled in from reference TRBV18 and TRBJ2-5): NAGVMQNPRHLVRRRGQEARLRCSPMKGHSHVYWYRQLPEEGLKFMVYLQKENIIDESGMPKERFSAEFPKEGPSILRIQQVVRGDSAAYFCASGTVQETQYFGPGTRLLVL.

CDR3 sequence: CASKTTLVTGELFF. DNA of the CDR3: TGTGCCAGCAAGACGACCCTGGTCACCGGGGAGCTGTTTTTT. The rearrangement links TRBV6-5 to TRBJ2-2, with D hard to call. The CDR3 length is 14 residues. Trimming stripped 7 bases from V and 4 bases from J, with 13 bases between. The V gene's germline CDR1 is MNHEY and CDR2 SVGAGI.

About this clone itself: Other DNA sequences in the sample encode the same CDR3. The chain uses TRBV7-2 and TRBJ2-7, with no clear D. The CDR3 runs to 13 residues. Trimming left V 4 bases short and J 2 bases short, with 9 bases between. CDR1 is SGHTA, CDR2 FQGNSA, per germline. CDR3 amino acids: CASSSRAPYEQYF. The DNA for the CDR3 is TGTGCCAGCAGCTCCCGGGCCCCCTACGAGCAGTACTTC.

This clone has just one count. The V call is TRBV10-2, the J call TRBJ1-5; weak D call: TRBD1 (6 bases). Trimming cost V 6 bases and J 0 bases, with 12 bases left between them. This CDR3 is built from 15 residues. Germline CDR1 and CDR2: WSHSY and SAAADI. CDR3 DNA: TGCGCCAGCAGCGCCCAGGGGTATAGCAATCAGCCCCAGCATTTT. This translates into CASSAQGYSNQPQHF.

The chain uses TRBV25-1 and TRBJ2-1; D may be TRBD2 (5 bases). Germline lookup yields CDR1 MGHDK and CDR2 SYGVNS. The CDR3 has 14 amino acids. V was shortened by 7 bases and J by 1 base, with 11 bases between the two germline ends. For the CDR3, the DNA is TGTGCCAGCACCCCCTCGGGGTCCTACAATGAGCAGTTCTTC. This translates into CASTPSGSYNEQFF.

V usage is TRBV4-3 and J usage is TRBJ2-5, with a weak D call TRBD1 (6 bases). Looked up from germline, CDR1 is LGHNA and CDR2 is YSLEER. V lost 1 base and J 1 base, leaving 10 bases between the germline ends. The CDR3 sequence is 15 residues long. CDR3 protein: CASSQGTGLQETQYF. DNA for the CDR3: TGCGCCAGCAGCCAAGGAACAGGGCTCCAAGAGACCCAGTACTTC.

With regard to this clone: Within the sample, other DNA sequences also encode this same CDR3. V gene TRBV25-1 combines with J gene TRBJ1-2; TRBD1 matches 11 bases. Germline V gives CDR1 MGHDK, CDR2 SYGVNS. V was pared by 2 bases and J by 8 bases, with 4 bases of the junction left unmatched. CDR3 length: 14 residues. The CDR3 region is CASSEGQGASGYTF. The CDR3 DNA reads TGTGCCAGCAGTGAAGGACAGGGGGCGAGCGGCTACACCTTC.

Details on this clone: Other DNA variants within this sample encode the same CDR3. The chain recombines TRBV30 with TRBJ1-1; D gene unclear. V shed 0 bases and J shed 5 bases, with 4 bases lying between them. Germline V gene data show CDR1 as GTSNPN and CDR2 as SVGIG (reference sequence). This CDR3 spans 11 amino acids. The CDR3 DNA reads as TGTGCCTGGAGTGTGGAAACTGAAGCTTTCTTT. As protein: CAWSVETEAFF.

The J gene is TRBJ1-1, the V gene TRBV18; D gene ambiguous. V was cut by 5 bases and J by 2 bases, with 6 bases left in between. Germline V lookup: CDR1 KGHSH, CDR2 LQKENI. The CDR3 consists of 12 residues. The DNA for the CDR3 is TGTGCCAGCTCATTTGGAAACACTGAAGCTTTCTTT. This gives the protein CASSFGNTEAFF.

This sequence joins TRBV30 and TRBJ2-2, with TRBD1 as a possible D gene (5 bases). V was trimmed by 2 bases and J by 10 bases, leaving 11 bases between them. The germline V gene has CDR1 GTSNPN and CDR2 SVGIG (reference sequence). CDR3 size: 12 residues. The CDR3 nucleotides are TGTGCCTGGAGTTTTAGGGGCGAGGAGCTGTTTTTT. Protein: CAWSFRGEELFF.

The chain joins TRBV10-3 to TRBJ1-6; no firm D call. The CDR3 covers 14 residues. Germline V gene sequence: CDR1 ENHRY, CDR2 SYGVKD. The V and J ends lost 4 bases and 7 bases respectively, with 11 bases between them. The CDR3 loop reads CAISAGLDNSPLHF. The DNA of the CDR3 is TGTGCCATCAGTGCCGGGCTGGACAATTCACCCCTCCACTTT.

The chain carries TRBV9 and TRBJ2-7, with 9 bases identical to TRBD2. The V segment lost 1 base and the J segment 3 bases; nucleotides outside the gene matches: 8. This CDR3 region has 16 residues. CDR1 and CDR2 from the germline V gene are SGDLS and YYNGEE. DNA of the CDR3: TGTGCCAGCAGCGTACCCTTAGCGGGAGTTGTCTACGAGCAGTACTTC. As protein: CASSVPLAGVVYEQYF.

The rearrangement uses TRBV13 and TRBJ2-7; D gene uncertain. V dropped 0 bases and J dropped 1 base, with 4 bases sitting between them. Germline V CDR1 and CDR2: PRHDT, FYEKMQ (reference sequence). The CDR3 totals 13 residues. For the CDR3, the DNA is TGTGCCAGCAGCTTAGGACATTCCTACGAGCAGTACTTC. It is translated as CASSLGHSYEQYF. Using reference TRBV13 and TRBJ2-7 for the parts outside the CDR3, the full variable domain is AAGVIQSPRHLIKEKRETATLKCYPIPRHDTVYWYQQGPGQDPQFLISFYEKMQSDKGSIPDRFSAQQFSDYHSELNMSSLELGDSALYFCASSLGHSYEQYFGPGTRLTVT.

The J gene is TRBJ2-3, the V gene TRBV25-1; 9 nucleotides line up with TRBD2. Trimming at V came to 2 bases and at J to 2 bases, leaving 2 bases not matched to a gene. The germline V gene has CDR1 MGHDK and CDR2 SYGVNS. The CDR3 is made up of 15 amino acids. The CDR3 spells CASSETSGYTDTQYF. In nucleotides, the CDR3 is TGTGCCAGCAGTGAAACTAGCGGGTACACAGATACGCAGTATTTT.

J is TRBJ1-6 and V is TRBV7-3; 9 bases fit TRBD1. The CDR3 is made up of 15 amino acids. CDR1 is SGHTA and CDR2 is FQGTGA in the germline V gene. V shed 5 bases and J 7 bases; nucleotides not matched to a gene: 6. In nucleotides, the CDR3 is TGTGCCAGCAGCGCCTCGGGACAGGGCAATTCACCCCTCCACTTT. Protein product: CASSASGQGNSPLHF.

Note on this clone: Germline and junction disagree at one end, which may indicate a read error. The chain joins TRBV7-7 to TRBJ2-7; 7 bases are shared with TRBD1. Germline V gene data show CDR1 as SSHAT and CDR2 as FNYEAQ (reference sequence). The CDR3 totals 14 residues. CDR3 nucleotide sequence: TGTGCTAGCAGCTTAGTGGACAGGTTATACGAGCAGTACTTC. Translation gives CASSLVDRLYEQYF. Full variable domain (outside the CDR3, taken from reference TRBV7-7 and TRBJ2-7): GAGVSQSPRYKVTKRGQDVTLRCDPISSHATLYWYQQALGQGPEFLTYFNYEAQPDKSGLPSDRFSAERPEGSISTLTIQRTEQRDSAMYRCASSLVDRLYEQYFGPGTRLTVT.

The chain carries TRBV6-1 and TRBJ2-7; weak D call: TRBD1 (6 bases). The CDR3 contains 15 residues. Germline CDR1 reads MNHNS; CDR2 reads SASEGT. V was clipped by 2 bases and J by 6 bases, with 17 bases between them. CDR3 amino acids: CASSEFNRVGGEQYF. Here the CDR3 DNA reads TGTGCCAGCAGTGAATTTAACAGGGTAGGGGGCGAGCAGTACTTC.

The chain employs TRBV30 and TRBJ2-3, with unresolved D. The germline gives CDR1 GTSNPN, CDR2 SVGIG (reference sequence). The CDR3 covers 15 residues. Deletions cut 0 bases from V and 1 base from J, with 11 bases between. The CDR3 spells CAWSVSFLGTDTQYF. The CDR3 coding sequence is TGTGCCTGGAGTGTGAGCTTCCTGGGCACAGATACGCAGTATTTT. Looking up the rest from reference TRBV30 and TRBJ2-3 gives the full variable domain: SQTIHQWPATLVQPVGSPLSLECTVEGTSNPNLYWYRQAAGRGLQLLFYSVGIGQISSEVPQNLSASRPQDRQFILSSKKLLLSDSGFYLCAWSVSFLGTDTQYFGPGTRLTVL.

The DNA of the CDR3 is TGTGCCAGCAGTTCTGAGAAAATCGGGCAGTTCTTC. Translating it yields CASSSEKIGQFF. This chain joins TRBV5-6 and TRBJ2-1; D is ambiguous. V lost 5 bases to trimming and J lost 12 bases, with 15 bases between them. In germline, CDR1 is SGHDT, CDR2 YYEEEE. There are 12 residues in the CDR3. Full variable domain (rest looked up from reference TRBV5-6 and TRBJ2-1): DAGVTQSPTHLIKTRGQQVTLRCSPKSGHDTVSWYQQALGQGPQFIFQYYEEEERQRGNFPDRFSGHQFPNYSSELNVNALLLGDSALYLCASSSEKIGQFFGPGTRLTVL.

Regarding this clone: This CDR3 is also generated by other DNA sequences in the sample. The chain uses TRBV6-5 and TRBJ2-7; TRBD2 matches 8 bases. Germline-derived CDR1 and CDR2 are MNHEY and SVGAGI. This CDR3 is built from 13 residues. V trimming: 7 bases; J trimming: 0 bases; junction bases outside the gene matches: 2. This CDR3 is CASKRGSSYEQYF. CDR3 DNA sequence: TGTGCCAGCAAGCGGGGGAGCTCCTACGAGCAGTACTTC.

The chain carries TRBV27 and TRBJ2-7; 8 nucleotides line up with TRBD2. Germline assignment: CDR1 MNHEY and CDR2 SMNVEV (reference sequence). This CDR3 is built from 14 residues. Trimming at V came to 6 bases and at J to 7 bases, leaving 11 bases not matched to a gene. The CDR3 DNA follows: TGTGCCAGCAGCCTATACCGACTAGCGAATGAGCAGTACTTC. This translates into CASSLYRLANEQYF.

The chain recombines TRBV4-1 with TRBJ1-6; 10 bases match TRBD1. The V gene end was trimmed by 3 bases and the J gene end by 3 bases; junction bases not matched to a gene: 14. Per the germline V gene, CDR1 is MGHRA and CDR2 is YSYEKL. The length of the CDR3 is 20 residues. The CDR3 spells CASSQLPGQGFIGYNSPLHF. The CDR3 DNA reads as TGCGCCAGCAGCCAGTTGCCGGGACAGGGGTTCATTGGCTATAATTCACCCCTCCACTTT.